This TCR beta chain was recorded in a study of cytomegalovirus exposure and HLA in healthy donors. The study, taken as a whole, reports: Most CMV-associated TCR beta chains appeared HLA-restricted in a later analysis.

60 Vbeta and 13 Jbeta primers were used in PCR. Libraries were prepared by immunoSEQ multiplex PCR; TCRdb keeps only in-frame clonotypes and omits some of them. The sample lists 120,000 to 150,000 clones, about 79% occurring once. On this clone itself: The antigen remains undetermined.

Donors consisted of healthy bone marrow donors. Each donor was nominally healthy when sampled (though unrecorded immune exposures were likely). Germline assignment: CDR1 GTSNPN and CDR2 SVGIG (reference sequence). The CDR3 length is 15 residues. Trimming pared 0 bases from V and 0 bases from J, leaving 9 bases between. This sequence was found in a male donor in good health and CMV-seronegative. This chain connects TRBV30 to TRBJ1-3; D remains ambiguous. The specimen was PBMCs. The CDR3: CAWSVLRISGNTIYF. The CDR3 nucleotides are TGTGCCTGGAGTGTACTCAGGATCTCTGGAAACACCATATATTTT. Using reference TRBV30 and TRBJ1-3 for the parts outside the CDR3, the full variable domain is SQTIHQWPATLVQPVGSPLSLECTVEGTSNPNLYWYRQAAGRGLQLLFYSVGIGQISSEVPQNLSASRPQDRQFILSSKKLLLSDSGFYLCAWSVLRISGNTIYFGEGSWLTVV.